This T cell receptor (beta chain) was retrieved from a study of blood T cell repertoires in COVID-19. Study overall: T cells, B-cell-depleted T cells, or PBMCs provided the cDNA or gDNA that served as material.

Here immunoSEQ multiplex PCR was the method, and the copy in TCRdb shows in-frame clones only, minus some. The sample has about 250,000 clones; around 86% are singletons. The germline V gene encodes CDR1 SNHLY and CDR2 FYNNEI. The ends lost 7 bases at V and 4 bases at J; junction bases unmatched: 9. The CDR3 is made up of 14 amino acids. Categorization into cohorts depended on clinical history that participants reported. Recovered status applied to Cohort 3 donors who had two consecutive negative PCRs. It also applied to those with clearance or with symptom resolution. This TCR derives from a man younger than 30 who had recovered from COVID-19. The chain joins TRBV2 to TRBJ2-5; 7 nucleotides agree with TRBD2. The source material was PBMCs or T cells enriched from blood (not recorded which). CDR3 residues: CASTKPTSRETQYF. Here the CDR3 DNA reads TGTGCCAGCACCAAGCCGACTAGCCGAGAGACCCAGTACTTC.